Sequencing of this TCR beta chain was carried out in a study of regulatory T cells in long-lasting Graves disease. In germline, CDR1 is SEHNR, CDR2 FQNEAQ (reference sequence). This CDR3 spans 13 amino acids. J was trimmed by 5 bases and V by 5 bases; bases with no gene match: 6. According to the study, TCR beta libraries were built with iRepertoire HTBI primers and CDR3-region Arm-PCR. TCRdb itself ran the multiplex PCR reads through MiXCR, one entry per CDR3 protein. Of roughly 400,000 distinct CDR3 sequences in the sample, around 17% were seen once. Documented time point: newly diagnosed GD, antithyroid drugs for less than 3 months. The TCR library was prepared using RNA isolated from PBMCs. This clonotype appeared many times. The same sample was also studied in work on T cells in Graves' hyperthyroidism and ophthalmopathy.

This chain uses TRBV7-9 with TRBJ2-7; TRBD1 agrees at 7 bases. Sequencing was performed on peripheral blood mononuclear cells (PBMCs), taken at new diagnosis, from a patient treated with antithyroid drugs. This TCR came from a woman between 18 and 29 years old with Graves disease. As DNA, the CDR3 is TGTGCCAGCAGCCAAATGACAGGGCACGAGCAGTACTTC. Amino acids: CASSQMTGHEQYF.